The 20 T cell receptor beta chains presented below share a single source sample, sequenced in a study of blood T cell repertoires in COVID-19. This table comes from immunoSEQ multiplex PCR, and its TCRdb copy is limited to in-frame clones, with some not included. Among about 18,000 clones, 88% were seen once, and the ten largest hold more than 4%. The sequenced sample was PBMCs or T cells enriched from blood (not recorded which). The receptors were sampled from a woman in her twenties or thirties who had recovered from COVID-19.

This chain connects TRBV24-1 to TRBJ2-7; 7 bases are a match to TRBD1. V dropped 5 bases and J dropped 2; count of bases not matched to a gene: 11. The CDR3 is made up of 16 amino acids. Per the germline V gene, CDR1 is KGHDR and CDR2 is SFDVKD. The CDR3 region has the DNA TGTGCCACCAGTGCCTCCGGACAGGTAGGAACCTACGAGCAGTACTTC. It translates to CATSASGQVGTYEQYF.

The chain uses TRBV24-1 and TRBJ1-3; D possibly corresponds to TRBD1 (6 bases). CDR1 and CDR2 from the germline V gene are KGHDR and SFDVKD. The V gene lost 12 bases and the J gene lost 6 bases, with 17 bases spanning the gap. The CDR3 has 13 amino acids. CDR3 sequence: CAATKGGENTIYF. CDR3 DNA sequence: TGTGCCGCAACCAAGGGGGGGGAAAACACCATATATTTT.

The chain links TRBV5-5 to TRBJ2-5; D is unresolved. CDR3 length equals 14 residues. Germline assignment: CDR1 SGHKS and CDR2 YYEKEE (reference sequence). With 0 bases removed from V and 2 bases from J, the gap between germline ends came to 8 bases. CDR3 nucleotides: TGTGCCAGCAGCTTGGCGTGGGCGCAAGAGACCCAGTACTTC. Residues: CASSLAWAQETQYF.

The rearrangement joins TRBV6-2 or TRBV6-3 to TRBJ1-1; D gene unclear. The germline CDR1 and CDR2 sequences are MNHEY and SVGEGT. V was cut by 2 bases and J by 3 bases, with 13 bases left in between. The length of the CDR3 is 15 residues. DNA for the CDR3: TGTGCCAGCAGTTACCGGGTTCCGGGAGACACTGAAGCTTTCTTT. Its protein product is CASSYRVPGDTEAFF.

The chain carries TRBV6-4 and TRBJ2-3, with TRBD1 matching over 10 bases. Germline CDR1 and CDR2: MRHNA and SNTAGT. There are 15 residues in the CDR3. V dropped 2 bases and J dropped 1; count of bases not matched to a gene: 0. DNA of the CDR3: TGTGCCAGCAGTGACGGGACAGGGGGCACAGATACGCAGTATTTT. Translated: CASSDGTGGTDTQYF.

The chain is built from TRBV24-1 and TRBJ1-5; maybe TRBD1 (5 bases). The CDR3 runs 13 residues. Trimming removed 5 bases at V and 6 bases at J, with 10 bases between. The germline CDR1 and CDR2 sequences are KGHDR and SFDVKD. The CDR3 DNA follows: TGTGCCACCAGTGCTGGGGGAGGTCAGCCCCAGCATTTT. Amino acids: CATSAGGGQPQHF.

The chain couples TRBV19 to TRBJ1-4; 7 bases agree with TRBD1. This CDR3 contains 15 residues. CDR1 is LNHDA, CDR2 SQIVND, per germline (reference sequence). The junction had 4 bases not matched to a gene; V was cut back by 3 bases and J by 3 bases. Here the CDR3 DNA reads TGTGCCAGTAGTATTACGGGACAGCCTAATGAAAAACTGTTTTTT. This gives the protein CASSITGQPNEKLFF.

In its sample, this clone was seen a few times. CDR3 loop: CASSTGQTLSDQYF. In DNA, the CDR3 is TGTGCCAGCAGCACAGGACAGACCCTCTCGGATCAGTACTTC. The gene calls are TRBV11-1 and TRBJ2-7; TRBD1 is a possible D gene (6 bases). Germline CDR1 SGHAT, CDR2 FQDESV (reference sequence). Trimming shortened V by 5 bases and J by 10 bases, and 21 bases separated the two germline ends. CDR3 length: 14 residues.

This CDR3 reads CASSYSPQEGEKLFF. The CDR3 DNA follows: TGTGCCAGCAGTTACTCGCCCCAGGAGGGTGAAAAACTGTTTTTT. The rearrangement joins TRBV6-5 to TRBJ1-4; D not resolved. Trimming removed 0 bases from V and 7 bases from J, with 12 bases in between. This CDR3 is 15 amino acids long. CDR1 and CDR2 from the germline V gene are MNHEY and SVGAGI.

The chain carries TRBV6-5 and TRBJ2-4, with a tentative D call TRBD1 (6 bases). There are 13 residues in the CDR3. V lost 10 bases and J lost 0, with 10 bases in between. CDR1 and CDR2 from the germline V gene are MNHEY and SVGAGI. CDR3 in amino acids: CAIWTVAKNIQYF. CDR3 nucleotides: TGTGCCATCTGGACAGTAGCCAAAAACATTCAGTACTTC.

The rearrangement joins TRBV5-5 to TRBJ2-1; possible D gene TRBD1, 5 bases. The V and J ends lost 2 bases and 10 bases respectively, with 16 bases between them. The CDR3 covers 14 residues. Germline V lookup: CDR1 SGHKS, CDR2 YYEKEE (reference sequence). CDR3 in amino acids: CASSLRQGMREQFF. In nucleotides, the CDR3 is TGTGCCAGCAGCTTACGGCAGGGAATGCGGGAGCAGTTCTTC. The full variable domain, completed using reference TRBV5-5 and TRBJ2-1, is DAGVTQSPTHLIKTRGQQVTLRCSPISGHKSVSWYQQVLGQGPQFIFQYYEKEERGRGNFPDRFSARQFPNYSSELNVNALLLGDSALYLCASSLRQGMREQFFGPGTRLTVL.

This clone was seen more than once but under ten times. The chain carries TRBV11-2 and TRBJ1-1; 11 bases fit TRBD1. The CDR3 is made up of 15 amino acids. The J segment lost 4 bases and the V segment lost 6 bases, leaving 7 bases of the junction unmatched. The germline V gene has CDR1 SGHAT and CDR2 FQNNGV. As DNA, the CDR3 is TGTGCCAGCAGAGGACAGGGGGCTTTGGGCACTGAAGCTTTCTTT. This sequence encodes CASRGQGALGTEAFF.

The sample holds a few counts of this clone. The chain joins TRBV5-6 to TRBJ1-3, with 8 positions matching TRBD1. Germline V gene data show CDR1 as SGHDT and CDR2 as YYEEEE. The CDR3 length is 15 residues. With V trimmed by 1 base and J by 2 bases, 2 bases remained unmatched. The DNA of the CDR3 is TGTGCCAGCAGCTTGAACAGGGGGGCTGGAAACACCATATATTTT. It specifies CASSLNRGAGNTIYF.

This clone came up once. The chain is built from TRBV9 and TRBJ2-5; 14 bases map to TRBD2. The CDR3 length is 17 residues. V lost 4 bases and J lost 3; bases outside the gene matches: 8. Germline CDR1 and CDR2: SGDLS and YYNGEE. CDR3 sequence: CASSLGTSGGPKETQYF. For the CDR3, the DNA is TGTGCCAGCAGCCTTGGGACTAGCGGGGGACCCAAAGAGACCCAGTACTTC.

This clone came up once. The rearrangement joins TRBV9 to TRBJ2-5; D call uncertain. The length of the CDR3 is 13 residues. Germline V gene sequence: CDR1 SGDLS, CDR2 YYNGEE. V was cut by 0 bases and J by 4 bases, with 7 bases left in between. The CDR3 is CASSVGRSETQYF. CDR3 sequence (DNA): TGTGCCAGCAGCGTAGGTCGGTCAGAGACCCAGTACTTC. The full variable domain, with the rest looked up from reference TRBV9 and TRBJ2-5, is DSGVTQTPKHLITATGQRVTLRCSPRSGDLSVYWYQQSLDQGLQFLIQYYNGEERAKGNILERFSAQQFPDLHSELNLSSLELGDSALYFCASSVGRSETQYFGPGTRLLVL.

The rearrangement links TRBV2 to TRBJ1-2; maybe TRBD1 (6 bases). CDR3 length: 15 residues. Germline values: CDR1 SNHLY, CDR2 FYNNEI. V was pared by 6 bases and J by 1 base, with 15 bases between. DNA of the CDR3: TGTGCCAGCAGGTTCCGATGGACAGTTAACTATGGCTACACCTTC. It codes for CASRFRWTVNYGYTF.

CDR3 coding DNA: TGTGCCAGCAGGGGAGCAGGGGGGATCGGCAATCAGCCCCAGCATTTT. It codes for CASRGAGGIGNQPQHF. This chain joins TRBV2 and TRBJ1-5, with 7 bases matching TRBD1. The CDR3 length is 16 residues. The V and J ends lost 6 bases and 2 bases, in that order; junction bases with no gene match: 10. Germline CDR1 SNHLY, CDR2 FYNNEI.

The V call is TRBV3-1 (or the pseudogene TRBV3-2), the J call TRBJ2-7; D not resolved. With 4 bases removed from V and 3 bases from J, the gap between germline ends came to 4 bases. The germline V gene has CDR1 LGHDT and CDR2 YNNKEL (reference sequence). The CDR3 has 11 amino acids. In DNA form, the CDR3 reads TGTGCCAGCAGCCTTAACTACGAGCAGTACTTC. This codes for CASSLNYEQYF.

This chain uses TRBV28 with TRBJ2-7; TRBD1 matches at 7 bases. The junction had 7 bases not matched to a gene; V was cut back by 6 bases and J by 2 bases. The CDR3 loop spans 14 amino acids. Germline V gene sequence: CDR1 MDHEN, CDR2 SYDVKM. The CDR3 is CASRAPGTAYEQYF. The CDR3 DNA is TGTGCCAGCAGAGCCCCCGGGACAGCCTACGAGCAGTACTTC.

This clone showed up just once. The rearrangement joins TRBV12-3 or TRBV12-4 to TRBJ2-4, with D possibly being TRBD2 (5 bases). The CDR3 runs 11 residues. V was clipped by 5 bases and J by 11 bases, with 10 bases between them. The CDR3 sequence: CASSERSVQYF. Here the CDR3 DNA reads TGTGCCAGCAGTGAACGTAGCGTTCAGTACTTC.